The sample holds one count of the clone carrying this TCR beta chain. What it binds is not known. This specimen comes from a study of cytomegalovirus exposure and HLA in healthy donors. Study-wide context: Unique TCRs numbering around 80 million, obtained from HLA-typed donors, made up an early data release. For the 300 to 400 genotyped donors, 75% to 90% fell within the Caucasian-associated ancestry cluster. Notes on the study in general: Analyzed later, most CMV-associated TCR beta chains appeared HLA-restricted.

Trimming took 0 bases from V and 5 from J; bases not matched to a gene: 2. Germline V gene sequence: CDR1 SGDLS, CDR2 YYNGEE. This CDR3 is 15 amino acids long. It was with 60 Vbeta and 13 Jbeta primers that the PCR ran. The data were produced by immunoSEQ multiplex PCR, yet TCRdb's version contains in-frame clones alone and is incomplete. The sample lists 150,000 to 200,000 clones; roughly 79% were seen once. Unrecorded immune exposures were likely, despite nominal health at sampling. The receptor comes from a male donor in good health and CMV-seropositive. The sample taken for sequencing was PBMCs. The V and J genes are TRBV9 and TRBJ2-1; 10 positions match TRBD1. The CDR3 region is CASSVEGTGDNEQFF. The CDR3 nucleotides read TGTGCCAGCAGCGTAGAGGGGACAGGGGACAATGAGCAGTTCTTC.